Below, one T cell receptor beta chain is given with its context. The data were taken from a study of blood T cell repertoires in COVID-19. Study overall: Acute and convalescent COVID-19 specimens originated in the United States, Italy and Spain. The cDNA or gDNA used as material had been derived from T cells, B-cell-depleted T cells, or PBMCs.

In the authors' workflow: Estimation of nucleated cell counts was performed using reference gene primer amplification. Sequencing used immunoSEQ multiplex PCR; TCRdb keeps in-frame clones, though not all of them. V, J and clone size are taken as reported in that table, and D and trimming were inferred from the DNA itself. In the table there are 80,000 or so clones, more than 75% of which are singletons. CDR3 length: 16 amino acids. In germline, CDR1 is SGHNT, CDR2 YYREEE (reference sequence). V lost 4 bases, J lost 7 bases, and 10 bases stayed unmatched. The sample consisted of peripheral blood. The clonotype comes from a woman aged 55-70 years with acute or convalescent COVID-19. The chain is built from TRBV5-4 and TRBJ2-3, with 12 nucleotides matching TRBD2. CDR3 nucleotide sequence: TGTGCCAGCAGCGATCGACTAGCGGGAGCTTTATATACGCAGTATTTT. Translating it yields CASSDRLAGALYTQYF.